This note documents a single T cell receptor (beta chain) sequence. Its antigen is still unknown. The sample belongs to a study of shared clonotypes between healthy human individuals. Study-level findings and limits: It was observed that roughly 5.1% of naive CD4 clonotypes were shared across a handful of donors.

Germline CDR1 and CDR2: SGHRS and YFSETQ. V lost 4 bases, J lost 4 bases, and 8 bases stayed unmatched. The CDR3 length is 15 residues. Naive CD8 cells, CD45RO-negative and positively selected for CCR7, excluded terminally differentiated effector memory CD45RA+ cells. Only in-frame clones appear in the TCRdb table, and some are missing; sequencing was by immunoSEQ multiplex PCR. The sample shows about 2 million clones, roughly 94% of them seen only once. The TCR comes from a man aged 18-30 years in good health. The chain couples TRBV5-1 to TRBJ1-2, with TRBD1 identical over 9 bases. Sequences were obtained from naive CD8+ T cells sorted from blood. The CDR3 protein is CASSPGQGWLYGYTF. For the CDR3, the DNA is TGCGCCAGCAGCCCGGGACAGGGATGGCTCTATGGCTACACCTTC. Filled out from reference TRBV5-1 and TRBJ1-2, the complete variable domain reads KAGVTQTPRYLIKTRGQQVTLSCSPISGHRSVSWYQQTPGQGLQFLFEYFSETQRNKGNFPGRFSGRQFSNSRSEMNVSTLELGDSALYLCASSPGQGWLYGYTFGSGTRLTVV.